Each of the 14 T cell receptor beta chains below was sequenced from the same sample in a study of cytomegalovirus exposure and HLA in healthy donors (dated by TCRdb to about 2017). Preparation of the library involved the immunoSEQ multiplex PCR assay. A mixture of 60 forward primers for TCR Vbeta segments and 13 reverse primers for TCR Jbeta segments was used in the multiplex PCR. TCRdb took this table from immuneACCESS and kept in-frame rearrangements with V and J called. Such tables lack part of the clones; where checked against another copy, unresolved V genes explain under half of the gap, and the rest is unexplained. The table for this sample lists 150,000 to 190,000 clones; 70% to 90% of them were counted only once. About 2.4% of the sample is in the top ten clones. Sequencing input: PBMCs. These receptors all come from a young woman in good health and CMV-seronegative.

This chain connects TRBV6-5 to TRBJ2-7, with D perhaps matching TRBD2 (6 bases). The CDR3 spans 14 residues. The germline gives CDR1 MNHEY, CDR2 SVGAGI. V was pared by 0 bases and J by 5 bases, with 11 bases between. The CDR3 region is CASSYSGGGHEQYF. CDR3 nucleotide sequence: TGTGCCAGCAGTTACTCGGGGGGAGGCCACGAGCAGTACTTC.

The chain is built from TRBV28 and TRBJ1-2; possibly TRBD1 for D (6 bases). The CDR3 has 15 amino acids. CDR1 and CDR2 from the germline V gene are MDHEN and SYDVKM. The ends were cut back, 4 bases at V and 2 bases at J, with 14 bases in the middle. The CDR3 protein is CASSSVDRTNYGYTF. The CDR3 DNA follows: TGTGCCAGCAGTTCCGTTGACAGGACCAACTATGGCTACACCTTC.

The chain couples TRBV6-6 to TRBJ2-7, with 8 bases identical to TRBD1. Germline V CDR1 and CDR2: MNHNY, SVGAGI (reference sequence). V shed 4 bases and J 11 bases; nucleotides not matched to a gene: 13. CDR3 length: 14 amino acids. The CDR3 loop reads CASSSRTGFGAEYF. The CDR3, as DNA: TGTGCCAGCAGTTCCCGGACAGGGTTCGGGGCGGAGTACTTC.

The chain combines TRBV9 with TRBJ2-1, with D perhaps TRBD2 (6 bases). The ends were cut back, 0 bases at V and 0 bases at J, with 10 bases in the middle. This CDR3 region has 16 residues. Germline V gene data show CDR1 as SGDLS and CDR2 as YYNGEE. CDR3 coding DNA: TGTGCCAGCAGCGTAGATCCGGGAGTCTCCTACAATGAGCAGTTCTTC. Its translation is CASSVDPGVSYNEQFF.

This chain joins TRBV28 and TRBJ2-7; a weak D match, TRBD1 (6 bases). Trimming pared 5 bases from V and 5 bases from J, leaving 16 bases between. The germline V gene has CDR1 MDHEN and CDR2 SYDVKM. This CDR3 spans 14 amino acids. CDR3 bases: TGTGCCAGCAGTCTGGGGGCGATTGGCAACGAGCAGTACTTC. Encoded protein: CASSLGAIGNEQYF.

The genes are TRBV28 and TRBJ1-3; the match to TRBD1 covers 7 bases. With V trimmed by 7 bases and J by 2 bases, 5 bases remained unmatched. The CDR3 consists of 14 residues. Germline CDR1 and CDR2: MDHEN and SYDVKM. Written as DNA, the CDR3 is TGTGCCAGCAAGTTAGGGGGCCCTGGAAACACCATATATTTT. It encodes CASKLGGPGNTIYF.

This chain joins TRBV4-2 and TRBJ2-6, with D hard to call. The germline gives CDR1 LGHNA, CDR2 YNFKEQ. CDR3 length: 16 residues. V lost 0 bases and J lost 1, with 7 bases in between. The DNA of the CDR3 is TGTGCCAGCAGCCAAGAACCCGGGTCTGGGGCCAACGTCCTGACTTTC. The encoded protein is CASSQEPGSGANVLTF.

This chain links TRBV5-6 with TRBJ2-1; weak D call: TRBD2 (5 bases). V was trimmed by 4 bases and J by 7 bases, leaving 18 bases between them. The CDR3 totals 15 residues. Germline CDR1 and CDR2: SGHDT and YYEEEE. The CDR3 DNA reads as TGTGCCAGCAGCCTGACCTCGGGCAGGAGGAATGAGCAGTTCTTC. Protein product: CASSLTSGRRNEQFF.

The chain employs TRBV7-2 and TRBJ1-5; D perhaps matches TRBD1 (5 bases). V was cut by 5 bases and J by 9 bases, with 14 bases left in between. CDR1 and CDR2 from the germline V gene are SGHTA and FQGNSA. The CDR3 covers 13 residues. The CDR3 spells CASSQRKGLPQHF. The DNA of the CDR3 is TGTGCCAGCAGCCAAAGAAAGGGACTGCCCCAGCATTTT.

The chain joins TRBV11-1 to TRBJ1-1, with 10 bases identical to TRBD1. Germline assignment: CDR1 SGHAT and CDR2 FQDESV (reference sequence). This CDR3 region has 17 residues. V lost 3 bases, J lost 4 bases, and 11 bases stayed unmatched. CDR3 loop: CASSLGLWGQGPTEAFF. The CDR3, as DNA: TGTGCCAGCAGCTTGGGCTTATGGGGACAGGGGCCCACTGAAGCTTTCTTT.

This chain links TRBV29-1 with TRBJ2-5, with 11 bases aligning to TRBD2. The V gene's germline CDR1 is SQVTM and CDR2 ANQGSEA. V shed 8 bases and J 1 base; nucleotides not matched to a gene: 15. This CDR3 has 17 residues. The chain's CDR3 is CSSGGGTSGAFQETQYF. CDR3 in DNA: TGCAGCTCGGGAGGAGGGACTAGCGGAGCTTTCCAAGAGACCCAGTACTTC.

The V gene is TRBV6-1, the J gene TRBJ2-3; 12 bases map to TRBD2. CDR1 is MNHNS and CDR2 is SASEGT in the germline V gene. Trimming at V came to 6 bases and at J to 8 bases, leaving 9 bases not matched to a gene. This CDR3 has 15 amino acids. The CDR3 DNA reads TGTGCCAGCAGCCTGACTAGCGGGAGCCCAGGTACGCAGTATTTT. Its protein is CASSLTSGSPGTQYF.

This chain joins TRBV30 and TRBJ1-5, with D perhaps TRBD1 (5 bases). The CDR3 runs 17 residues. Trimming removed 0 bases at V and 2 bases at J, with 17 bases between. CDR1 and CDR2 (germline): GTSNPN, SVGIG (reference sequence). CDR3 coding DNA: TGTGCCTGGAGTGTACGGGGGACTCAAGGAGGCAATCAGCCCCAGCATTTT. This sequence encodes CAWSVRGTQGGNQPQHF.

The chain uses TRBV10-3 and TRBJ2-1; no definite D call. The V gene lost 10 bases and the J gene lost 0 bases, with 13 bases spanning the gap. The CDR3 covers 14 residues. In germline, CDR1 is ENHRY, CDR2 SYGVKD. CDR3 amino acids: CATREPSSYNEQFF. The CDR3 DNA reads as TGTGCCACTAGAGAACCGAGCTCCTACAATGAGCAGTTCTTC.